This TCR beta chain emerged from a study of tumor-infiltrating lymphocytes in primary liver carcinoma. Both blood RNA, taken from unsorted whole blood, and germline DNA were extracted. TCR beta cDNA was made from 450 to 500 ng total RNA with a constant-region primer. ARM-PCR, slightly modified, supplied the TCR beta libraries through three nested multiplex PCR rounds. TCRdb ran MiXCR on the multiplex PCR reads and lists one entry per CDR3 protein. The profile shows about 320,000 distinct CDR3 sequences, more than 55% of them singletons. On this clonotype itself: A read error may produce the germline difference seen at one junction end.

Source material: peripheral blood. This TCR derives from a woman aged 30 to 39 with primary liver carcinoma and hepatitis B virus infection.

The CDR3, as DNA: TGTACCAGCAGGGAGGGGAGCTCTGGGGCCAACGTCCTGACTTTC. This codes for CTSREGSSGANVLTF. J is TRBJ2-6 and V is TRBV4-2; TRBD2 aligns across 7 bases. Germline CDR1 LGHNA, CDR2 YNFKEQ. The CDR3 totals 15 residues.